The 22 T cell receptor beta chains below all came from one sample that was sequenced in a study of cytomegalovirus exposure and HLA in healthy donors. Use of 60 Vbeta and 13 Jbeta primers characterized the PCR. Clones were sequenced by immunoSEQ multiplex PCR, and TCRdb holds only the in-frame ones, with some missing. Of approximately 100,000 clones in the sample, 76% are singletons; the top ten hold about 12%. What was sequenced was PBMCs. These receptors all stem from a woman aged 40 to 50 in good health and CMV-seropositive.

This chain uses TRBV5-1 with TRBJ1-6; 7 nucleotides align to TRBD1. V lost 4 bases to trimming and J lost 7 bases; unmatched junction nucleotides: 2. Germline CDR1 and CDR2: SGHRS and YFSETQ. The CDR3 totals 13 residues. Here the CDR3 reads CASSVTGNSPLHF. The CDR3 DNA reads TGCGCCAGCAGCGTGACAGGGAATTCACCCCTCCACTTT.

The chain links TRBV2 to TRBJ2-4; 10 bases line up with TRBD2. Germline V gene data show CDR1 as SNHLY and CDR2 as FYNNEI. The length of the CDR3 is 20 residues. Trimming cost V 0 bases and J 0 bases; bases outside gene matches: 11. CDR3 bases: TGTGCCAGCAGTGAAGCTATTGAGCGGGGGGGGACTCTAGCCAAAAACATTCAGTACTTC. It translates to CASSEAIERGGTLAKNIQYF.

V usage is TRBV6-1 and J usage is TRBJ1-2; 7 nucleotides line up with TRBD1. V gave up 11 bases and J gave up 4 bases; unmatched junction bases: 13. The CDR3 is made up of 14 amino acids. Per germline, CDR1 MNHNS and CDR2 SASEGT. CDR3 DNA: TGTGCCGCCATCCCCCCGGGACAGCTCTATGGCTACACCTTC. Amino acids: CAAIPPGQLYGYTF.

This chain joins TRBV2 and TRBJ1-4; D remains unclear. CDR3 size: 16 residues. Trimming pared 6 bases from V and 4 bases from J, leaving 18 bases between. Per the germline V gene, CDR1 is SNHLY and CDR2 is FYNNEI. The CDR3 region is CASRAEGWILNEKLFF. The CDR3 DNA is TGTGCCAGCAGAGCCGAGGGTTGGATTCTTAATGAAAAACTGTTTTTT.

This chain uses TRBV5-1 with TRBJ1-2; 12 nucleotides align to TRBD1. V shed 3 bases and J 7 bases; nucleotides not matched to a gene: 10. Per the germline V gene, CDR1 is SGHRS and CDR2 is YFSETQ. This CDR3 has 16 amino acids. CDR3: CASSSGGTGGLGGYTF. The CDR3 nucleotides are TGCGCCAGCAGCTCCGGCGGGACAGGGGGCCTCGGTGGCTACACCTTC.

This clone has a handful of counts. The CDR3 loop is CASSIRTLLSGANVLTF. Here the CDR3 DNA reads TGTGCCAGTAGTATAAGGACATTGCTCTCTGGGGCCAACGTCCTGACTTTC. V usage is TRBV19 and J usage is TRBJ2-6, with D possibly being TRBD1 (5 bases). V was shortened by 2 bases and J by 0 bases, with 11 bases between the two germline ends. Germline V CDR1 and CDR2: LNHDA, SQIVND (reference sequence). This CDR3 has 17 residues.

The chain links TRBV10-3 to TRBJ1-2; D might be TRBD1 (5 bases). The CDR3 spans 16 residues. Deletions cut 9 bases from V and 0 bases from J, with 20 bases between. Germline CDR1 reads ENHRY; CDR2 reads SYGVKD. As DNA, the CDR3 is TGTGCCATACCCTCCGGGGGTCTCCACTCTAACTATGGCTACACCTTC. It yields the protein CAIPSGGLHSNYGYTF.

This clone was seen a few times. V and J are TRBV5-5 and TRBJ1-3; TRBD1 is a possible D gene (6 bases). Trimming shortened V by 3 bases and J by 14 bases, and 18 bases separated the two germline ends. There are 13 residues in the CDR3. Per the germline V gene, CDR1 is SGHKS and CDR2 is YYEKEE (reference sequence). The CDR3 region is CASSWKGQLDVYF. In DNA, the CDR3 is TGTGCCAGCAGCTGGAAAGGACAGTTAGACGTATATTTT.

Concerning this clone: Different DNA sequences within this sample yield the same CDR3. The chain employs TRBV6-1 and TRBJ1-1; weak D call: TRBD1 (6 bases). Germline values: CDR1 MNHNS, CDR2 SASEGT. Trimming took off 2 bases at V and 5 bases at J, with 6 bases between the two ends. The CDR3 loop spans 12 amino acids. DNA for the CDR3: TGTGCCAGCAGTGAAAGGGGGACTGAAGCTTTCTTT. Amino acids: CASSERGTEAFF.

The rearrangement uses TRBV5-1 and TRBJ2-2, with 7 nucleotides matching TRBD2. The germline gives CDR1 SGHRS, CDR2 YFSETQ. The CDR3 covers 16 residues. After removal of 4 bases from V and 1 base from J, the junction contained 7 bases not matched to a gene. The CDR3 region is CASSAELARNTGELFF. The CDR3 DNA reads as TGCGCCAGCAGCGCAGAACTAGCGCGGAACACCGGGGAGCTGTTTTTT.

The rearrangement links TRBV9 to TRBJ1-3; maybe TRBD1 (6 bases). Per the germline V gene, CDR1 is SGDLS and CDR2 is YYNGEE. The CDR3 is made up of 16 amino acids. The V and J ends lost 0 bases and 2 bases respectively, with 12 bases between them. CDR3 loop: CASSVGLAGAGNTIYF. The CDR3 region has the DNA TGTGCCAGCAGCGTAGGTTTAGCAGGGGCTGGAAACACCATATATTTT.

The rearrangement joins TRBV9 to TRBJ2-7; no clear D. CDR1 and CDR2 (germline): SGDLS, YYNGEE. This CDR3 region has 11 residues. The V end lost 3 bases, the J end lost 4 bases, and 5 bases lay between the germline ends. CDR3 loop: CASSEPYEQYF. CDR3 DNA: TGTGCCAGCAGCGAGCCGTACGAGCAGTACTTC.

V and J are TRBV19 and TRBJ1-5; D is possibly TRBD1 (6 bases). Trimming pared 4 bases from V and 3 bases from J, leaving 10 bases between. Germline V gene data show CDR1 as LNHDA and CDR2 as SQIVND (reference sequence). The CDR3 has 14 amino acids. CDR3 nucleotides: TGTGCCAGTAGTACACAGGGAGCCAATCAGCCCCAGCATTTT. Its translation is CASSTQGANQPQHF.

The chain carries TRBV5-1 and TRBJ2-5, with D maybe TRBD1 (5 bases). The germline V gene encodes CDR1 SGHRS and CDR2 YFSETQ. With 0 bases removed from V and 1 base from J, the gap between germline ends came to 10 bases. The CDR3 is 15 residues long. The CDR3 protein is CASSLASGPQETQYF. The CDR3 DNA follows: TGCGCCAGCAGCTTGGCCTCAGGGCCCCAAGAGACCCAGTACTTC.

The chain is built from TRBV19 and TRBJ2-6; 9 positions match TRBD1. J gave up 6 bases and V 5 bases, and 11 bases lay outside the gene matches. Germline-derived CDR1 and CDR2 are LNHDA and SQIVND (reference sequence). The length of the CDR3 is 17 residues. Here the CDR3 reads CASSAPGQGYPANVLTF. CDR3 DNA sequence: TGTGCCAGTAGTGCCCCGGGACAGGGATACCCGGCCAACGTCCTGACTTTC.

The DNA of the CDR3 is TGTGCCAGCAGGGGTCGAGGGACAGCCTACGAGCAGTACTTC. It translates to CASRGRGTAYEQYF. The chain employs TRBV7-8 and TRBJ2-7; 7 bases fit TRBD1. V lost 6 bases, J lost 2 bases, and 7 bases stayed unmatched. This CDR3 is built from 14 residues. CDR1 is SGHVS, CDR2 FQNEAQ, per germline.

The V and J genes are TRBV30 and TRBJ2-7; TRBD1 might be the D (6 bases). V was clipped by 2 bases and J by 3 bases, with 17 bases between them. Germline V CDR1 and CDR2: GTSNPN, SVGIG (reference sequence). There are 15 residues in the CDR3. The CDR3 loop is CAWSTPGQVNYEQYF. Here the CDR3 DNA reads TGTGCCTGGAGTACTCCGGGACAAGTAAACTACGAGCAGTACTTC.

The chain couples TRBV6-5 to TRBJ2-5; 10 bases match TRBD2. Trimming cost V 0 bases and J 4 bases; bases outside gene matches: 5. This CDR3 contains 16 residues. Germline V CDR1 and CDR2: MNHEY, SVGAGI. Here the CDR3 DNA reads TGTGCCAGCAGTTACTCCGCTAGCGGGGGAGGAGAGACCCAGTACTTC. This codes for CASSYSASGGGETQYF.

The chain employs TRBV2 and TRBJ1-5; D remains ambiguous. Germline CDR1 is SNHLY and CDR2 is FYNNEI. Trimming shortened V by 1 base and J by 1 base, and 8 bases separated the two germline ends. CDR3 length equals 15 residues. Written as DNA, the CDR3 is TGTGCCAGCAGTGAAGATGGACTGAGCAATCAGCCCCAGCATTTT. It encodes CASSEDGLSNQPQHF.

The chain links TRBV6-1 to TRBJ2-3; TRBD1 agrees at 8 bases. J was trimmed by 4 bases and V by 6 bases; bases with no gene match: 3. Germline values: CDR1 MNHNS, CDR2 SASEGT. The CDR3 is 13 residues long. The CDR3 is CASSGQGPDTQYF. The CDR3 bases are TGTGCCAGCAGCGGACAGGGCCCAGATACGCAGTATTTT.

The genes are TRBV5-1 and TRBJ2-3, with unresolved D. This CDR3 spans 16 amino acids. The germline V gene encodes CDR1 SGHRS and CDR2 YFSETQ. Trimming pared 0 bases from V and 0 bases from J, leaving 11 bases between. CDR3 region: CASSLGGDPSTDTQYF. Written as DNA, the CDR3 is TGCGCCAGCAGCTTGGGAGGCGATCCTAGCACAGATACGCAGTATTTT.

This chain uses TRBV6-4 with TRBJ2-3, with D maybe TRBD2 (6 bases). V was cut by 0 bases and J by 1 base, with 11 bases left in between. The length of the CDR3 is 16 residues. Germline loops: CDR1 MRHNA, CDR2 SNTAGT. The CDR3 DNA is TGTGCCAGCAGTGACTCGACGTGGGGGGGCACAGATACGCAGTATTTT. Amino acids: CASSDSTWGGTDTQYF.